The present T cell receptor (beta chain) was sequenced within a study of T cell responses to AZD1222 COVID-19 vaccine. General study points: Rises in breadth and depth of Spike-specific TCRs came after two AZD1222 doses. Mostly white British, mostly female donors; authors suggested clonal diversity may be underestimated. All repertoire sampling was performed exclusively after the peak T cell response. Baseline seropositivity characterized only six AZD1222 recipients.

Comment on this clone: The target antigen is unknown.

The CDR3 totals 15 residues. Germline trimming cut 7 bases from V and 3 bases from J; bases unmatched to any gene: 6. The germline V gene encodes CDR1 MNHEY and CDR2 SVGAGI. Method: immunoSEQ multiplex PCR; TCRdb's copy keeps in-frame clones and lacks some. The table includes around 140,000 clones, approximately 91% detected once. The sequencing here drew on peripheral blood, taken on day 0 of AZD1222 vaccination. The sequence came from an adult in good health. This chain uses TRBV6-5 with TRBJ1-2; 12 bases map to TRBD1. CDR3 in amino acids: CASIGTGGMDYGYTF. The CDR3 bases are TGTGCCAGCATCGGGACAGGGGGCATGGACTATGGCTACACCTTC.